A single sample gave rise to the 9 T cell receptor beta chains below, sequenced in a study of metastatic and nonmetastatic thyroid tumors (dated by TCRdb to about 2020). No patient had received any treatment before thyroid surgery. Library method: PCR. The listed sequencing device is Illumina HiSeq 4000. The raw public reads went through TCRdb reprocessing: fastp at Q25, MiXCR clone calling, in-frame beta chains kept. The sample profile shows roughly 20,000 clones; approximately 29% of them were found once. Of the sample, roughly 15% is held by the ten largest clones. The sequenced sample was blood. The receptors here all came from a female donor with papillary thyroid cancer or a benign thyroid nodule (not recorded which). Some clones in this sample may be carry-over from other donors' samples.

The chain is built from TRBV28 and TRBJ1-1; D gene unclear. Germline loops: CDR1 MDHEN, CDR2 SYDVKM. V was pared by 7 bases and J by 8 bases, with 17 bases between. The CDR3 has 13 amino acids. The CDR3 region has the DNA TGTGCCAGCATTAACGACATGAGACGGGAAGCTTTCTTT. Protein: CASINDMRREAFF.

The rearrangement uses TRBV9 and TRBJ2-7; tentative D call: TRBD1 (6 bases). CDR3 length: 16 amino acids. Trimming stripped 4 bases from V and 3 bases from J, with 20 bases between. CDR1 is SGDLS and CDR2 is YYNGEE in the germline V gene. The CDR3 bases are TGTGCCAGCAGCCCTGGGGGCTCCACACAGAACTACGAGCAGTACTTC. Encoded protein: CASSPGGSTQNYEQYF.

This clone has at least ten counts. This chain joins TRBV28 and TRBJ1-2, with no clear D. The CDR3 has 13 residues. Germline V gene sequence: CDR1 MDHEN, CDR2 SYDVKM. Deletions cut 6 bases from V and 5 bases from J, with 13 bases between. The CDR3: CASSYEAPYGYTF. CDR3 DNA: TGTGCCAGCAGCTACGAGGCTCCGTATGGCTACACCTTC.

V is TRBV11-2 and J is TRBJ2-7; D uncertain. Germline V gene data show CDR1 as SGHAT and CDR2 as FQNNGV. The CDR3 has 13 amino acids. The V and J ends lost 3 bases and 7 bases respectively, with 13 bases between them. The CDR3 loop reads CASSLGHPGEQYF. CDR3 sequence (DNA): TGTGCCAGCAGCTTGGGCCATCCCGGGGAGCAGTACTTC.

This clone is a singleton in its sample. V usage is TRBV9 and J usage is TRBJ2-1; D possibly corresponds to TRBD2 (5 bases). Trimming stripped 0 bases from V and 0 bases from J, with 13 bases between. CDR3 length: 17 residues. From germline, CDR1 is SGDLS and CDR2 YYNGEE. CDR3 region: CASSVGRERSSYNEQFF. CDR3 coding DNA: TGTGCCAGCAGCGTAGGTCGAGAGCGGAGCTCCTACAATGAGCAGTTCTTC.

In its sample, this clone ranks as medium-sized. The chain uses TRBV24-1 and TRBJ2-7; 8 bases line up with TRBD2. Germline CDR1 is KGHDR and CDR2 is SFDVKD. With 9 bases clipped from V and 0 bases from J, the junction kept 6 bases outside the gene matches. The CDR3 is 14 amino acids. The CDR3 sequence: CATSKAGDSYEQYF. Written as DNA, the CDR3 is TGTGCCACCTCGAAAGCGGGAGACTCCTACGAGCAGTACTTC.

This clone was seen at least ten times. The V and J genes are TRBV3-1 and TRBJ1-5, with 9 bases aligning to TRBD1. V shed 3 bases, J shed 2 bases, and the junction held 5 bases outside the gene matches. From germline, CDR1 is LGHDT and CDR2 YNNKEL (reference sequence). The CDR3 covers 16 residues. The CDR3 sequence is CASSHTGQGGNQPQHF. As DNA, the CDR3 is TGTGCCAGCAGCCACACGGGACAGGGAGGCAATCAGCCCCAGCATTTT.

This clone was seen ten or more times. This chain uses TRBV29-1 with TRBJ1-1, with D unclear. The germline gives CDR1 SQVTM, CDR2 ANQGSEA. This CDR3 has 12 residues. Trimming removed 4 bases from V and 2 bases from J, with 8 bases in between. CDR3 nucleotides: TGCAGCGTTGTCAGCGCAAACACTGAAGCTTTCTTT. Translation: CSVVSANTEAFF.

The rearrangement uses TRBV20-1 and TRBJ2-1; 7 bases line up with TRBD2. The ends lost 3 bases at V and 7 bases at J; junction bases unmatched: 9. This CDR3 has 14 amino acids. Germline lookup yields CDR1 DFQATT and CDR2 SNEGSKA (reference sequence). CDR3 DNA sequence: TGCAGTGCTAGTGAGCCAGGGAGGGTGAATGAGCAGTTCTTC. Translated: CSASEPGRVNEQFF.